This T cell receptor (beta chain) came from a study of T cells after yellow fever vaccination. Across the whole study: With SMART-Seq v4 Ultra Low Input, the fractions containing low cell numbers were prepared.

TCRdb recomputed calls from the 5' RACE reads with MiXCR, one row per CDR3 protein. The sample holds over 85,000 distinct CDR3 sequences, almost 9% seen once. Study results and limitations: Detected again after the booster were most primary-vaccination clones, at 95% to 96% CD4 and approximately 90% CD8.

This CDR3 spans 14 amino acids. The V segment lost 0 bases and the J segment 4 bases; nucleotides outside the gene matches: 4. The germline gives CDR1 SGHNT, CDR2 YYREEE (reference sequence). This clonotype was obtained from a man aged 18-30 years who received the YFV17D yellow fever vaccine. The genes are TRBV5-4 and TRBJ2-7; 7 positions match TRBD1. Source: CD8+ T cells not binding an NS4B(214-222) dextramer, sorted from PBMCs, taken about 2 weeks after the first yellow fever vaccination. This CDR3 is CASSLGQGDYEQYF. DNA of the CDR3: TGTGCCAGCAGCTTGGGACAGGGCGATTACGAGCAGTACTTC. The variable domain in full, with the rest retrieved from reference TRBV5-4 and TRBJ2-7, is ETGVTQSPTHLIKTRGQQVTLRCSSQSGHNTVSWYQQALGQGPQFIFQYYREEENGRGNFPPRFSGLQFPNYSSELNVNALELDDSALYLCASSLGQGDYEQYFGPGTRLTVT.